The entry that follows covers one TCR beta chain sequence. The data belong to a study of PD-L1 blockade in urothelial cancer. About the research overall: Atezolizumab therapy began for patients at some point between 2013 and 2015, dosed at 1,200 mg intravenously every 3 weeks. Typically, measured as a median, blood samples had 150,000 or so T cells.

Germline V CDR1 and CDR2: SGHRS, YFSETQ. V dropped 5 bases and J dropped 6; count of bases not matched to a gene: 23. The CDR3 has 20 residues. Time point of the sample: peripheral blood 6 weeks after treatment start. The study collected 1 to 8 samples per patient, pretreatment and on-treatment. Each PCR contained spiked-in synthetic TCR analog templates. Libraries were prepared by immunoSEQ multiplex PCR; TCRdb keeps only in-frame clonotypes and omits some of them. The table shows 25,000 to 35,000 clones, with 79% occurring only once. This sequence joins TRBV5-1 and TRBJ2-1, with 10 nucleotides matching TRBD2. The sequenced sample was PBMCs, obtained around atezolizumab (anti-PD-L1) treatment. The source of this sequence is a man aged 70 or older with urothelial cancer. CDR3 protein: CASREDGLAGVRSVFNEQFF. For the CDR3, the DNA is TGCGCCAGCAGGGAGGACGGGCTAGCGGGGGTCCGGTCCGTCTTCAATGAGCAGTTCTTC.